This T cell receptor (beta chain) comes out of a study of blood T cell repertoires in COVID-19. At the level of the study: The analysed material was cDNA or gDNA that came from T cells, B-cell-depleted T cells, or PBMCs.

The authors' processing: By means of reference gene primer amplification, nucleated cell counts were estimated. Data came from immunoSEQ multiplex PCR; TCRdb stores just in-frame clones and leaves some out. The V and J calls and clone size were taken over from that table, and D and trimming were inferred from the DNA. The table lists around 700,000 clones, over 80% of them singletons. Sequenced: peripheral blood. The receptor comes from a woman younger than 35 with acute or convalescent COVID-19.

The CDR3 here is CASSARDTQYF. The CDR3 nucleotides are TGTGCCAGCAGCGCACGGGATACGCAGTATTTT. V usage is TRBV9 and J usage is TRBJ2-3; the D is unclear. Germline V gene lookup returns CDR1 SGDLS and CDR2 YYNGEE. With 3 bases removed from V and 6 bases from J, the gap between germline ends came to 5 bases. This CDR3 contains 11 residues.